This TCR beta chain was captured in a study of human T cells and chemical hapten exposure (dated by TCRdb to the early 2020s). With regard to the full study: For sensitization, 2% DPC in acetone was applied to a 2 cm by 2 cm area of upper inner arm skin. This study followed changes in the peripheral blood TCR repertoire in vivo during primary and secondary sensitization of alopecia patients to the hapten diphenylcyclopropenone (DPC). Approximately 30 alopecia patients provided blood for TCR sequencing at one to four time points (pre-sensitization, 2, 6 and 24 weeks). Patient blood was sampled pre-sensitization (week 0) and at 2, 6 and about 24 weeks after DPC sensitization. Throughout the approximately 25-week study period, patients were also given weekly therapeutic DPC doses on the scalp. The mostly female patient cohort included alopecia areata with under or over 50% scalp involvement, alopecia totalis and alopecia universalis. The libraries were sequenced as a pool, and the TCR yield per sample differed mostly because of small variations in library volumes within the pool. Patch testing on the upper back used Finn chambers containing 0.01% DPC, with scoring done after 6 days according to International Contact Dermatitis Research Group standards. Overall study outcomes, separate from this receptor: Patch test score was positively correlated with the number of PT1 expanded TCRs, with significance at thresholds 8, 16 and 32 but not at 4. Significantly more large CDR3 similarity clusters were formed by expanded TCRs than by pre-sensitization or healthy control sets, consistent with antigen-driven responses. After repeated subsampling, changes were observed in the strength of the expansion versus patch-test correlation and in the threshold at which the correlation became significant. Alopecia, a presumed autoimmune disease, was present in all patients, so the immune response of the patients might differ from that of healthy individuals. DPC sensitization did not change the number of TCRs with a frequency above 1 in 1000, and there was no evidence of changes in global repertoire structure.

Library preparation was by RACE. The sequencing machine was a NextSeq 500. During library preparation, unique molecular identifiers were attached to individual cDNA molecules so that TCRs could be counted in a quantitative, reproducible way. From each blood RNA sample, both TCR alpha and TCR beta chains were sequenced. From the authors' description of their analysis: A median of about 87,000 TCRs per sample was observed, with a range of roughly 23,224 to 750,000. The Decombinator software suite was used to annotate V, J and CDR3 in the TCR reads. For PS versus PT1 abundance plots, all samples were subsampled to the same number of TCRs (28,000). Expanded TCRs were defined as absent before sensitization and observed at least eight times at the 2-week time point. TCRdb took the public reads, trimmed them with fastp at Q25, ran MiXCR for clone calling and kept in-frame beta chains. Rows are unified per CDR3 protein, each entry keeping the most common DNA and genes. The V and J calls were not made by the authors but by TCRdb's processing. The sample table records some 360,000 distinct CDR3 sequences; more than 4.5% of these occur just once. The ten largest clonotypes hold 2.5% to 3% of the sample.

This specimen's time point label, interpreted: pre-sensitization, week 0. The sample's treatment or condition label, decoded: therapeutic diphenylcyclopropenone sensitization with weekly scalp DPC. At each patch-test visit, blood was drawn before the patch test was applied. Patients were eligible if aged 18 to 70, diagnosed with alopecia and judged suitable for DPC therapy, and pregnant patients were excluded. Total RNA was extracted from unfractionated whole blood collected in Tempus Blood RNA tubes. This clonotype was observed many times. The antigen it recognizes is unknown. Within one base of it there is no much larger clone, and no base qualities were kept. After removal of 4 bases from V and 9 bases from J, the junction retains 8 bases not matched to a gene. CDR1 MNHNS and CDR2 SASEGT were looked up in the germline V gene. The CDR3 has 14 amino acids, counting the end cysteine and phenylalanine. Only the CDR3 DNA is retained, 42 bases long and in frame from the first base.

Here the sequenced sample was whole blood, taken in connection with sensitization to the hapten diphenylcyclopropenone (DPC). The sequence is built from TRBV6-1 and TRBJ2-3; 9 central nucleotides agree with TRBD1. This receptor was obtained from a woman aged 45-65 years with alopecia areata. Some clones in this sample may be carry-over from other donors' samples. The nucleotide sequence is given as TGTGCCAGCAGTGTAACTACAGGGGGCGCGACGCAGTATTTT. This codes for CASSVTTGGATQYF.